This TCR beta chain was documented in a study of cytomegalovirus exposure and HLA in healthy donors. Study results and limitations: Productive rates of about 90% or about 30% were seen for most TCR beta V segments in an earlier analysis.

Germline CDR1 and CDR2: SGHDN and FVKESK. This CDR3 is built from 11 residues. V was shortened by 5 bases and J by 12 bases, with 12 bases between the two germline ends. Primers for the PCR totalled 60 Vbeta and 13 Jbeta. Repertoires were generated with immunoSEQ multiplex PCR, while TCRdb's copy carries only in-frame clones and drops some. The repertoire has approximately 180,000 clones, about four fifths of them found once; the top ten carry roughly 5%. Worth noting for this clone: What it binds is not known.

Input material: PBMCs. J is TRBJ2-3 and V is TRBV14, with D hard to call. This TCR derives from a woman aged 18-29 years in good health and CMV-seropositive. The CDR3 here is CASSAAVFQYF. The CDR3 region has the DNA TGTGCCAGCAGCGCGGCAGTCTTCCAGTATTTT. The full variable domain, with the rest looked up from reference TRBV14 and TRBJ2-3, is EAGVTQFPSHSVIEKGQTVTLRCDPISGHDNLYWYRRVMGKEIKFLLHFVKESKQDESGMPNNRFLAERTGGTYSTLKVQPAELEDSGVYFCASSAAVFQYFGPGTRLTVL.